The present entry profiles one T cell receptor beta chain with its context. Its antigen is unknown. The data originate from a study of STAT5B mutations in CD4+ large granular lymphocyte leukemia. Study as a whole: Among healthy controls, a particular HLA allele went with more CDR3 'QG' motifs. Notes on the study in general: Compared with healthy controls (2/35), patient top clones favored TRBV06 (8/27).

Healthy controls were blood donor buffy coats. The authors' processing: The detection floor for productive clonotype frequency was 2.59 x 10-5. Clones were sequenced by immunoSEQ multiplex PCR, and TCRdb holds only the in-frame ones, with some missing. V, J and clone size derive from that table, while D and trimming were established from the DNA sequence. The sample has about 32,000 clones, approximately 71% seen once. Unmatched junction bases numbered 3, after V lost 4 bases and J lost 3 bases. In germline, CDR1 is MNHNY, CDR2 SVGAGI (reference sequence). The CDR3 consists of 15 residues. The J gene is TRBJ2-3, the V gene TRBV6-6, with 11 bases fitting TRBD2. The sequenced material came from CD4+ T cells from blood buffy coats. The receptor comes from a human donor in good health. The CDR3 coding sequence is TGTGCCAGCAGTTCTACTAGCGGGGGAACAGATACGCAGTATTTT. It specifies CASSSTSGGTDTQYF.